The next 10 T cell receptor beta chains were all read from a single sample in a study of CD8+ T cells in alopecia areata. Sequencing templates came from extracted RNA that was reverse transcribed into cDNA. TCRdb's table, derived via immunoSEQ multiplex PCR, lists solely in-frame clones and lacks some. Of about 250,000 clones detected, approximately 61% appear once; the ten largest clones hold around 1.2%. The sample was CD4+ T cells sorted from blood, taken at week 0. Receptors were obtained from a human donor with alopecia areata.

The gene calls are TRBV5-6 and TRBJ2-5; weak D call: TRBD2 (5 bases). The CDR3 totals 13 residues. Deletions cut 0 bases from V and 4 bases from J, with 7 bases between. CDR1 is SGHDT and CDR2 is YYEEEE in the germline V gene. CDR3 nucleotide sequence: TGTGCCAGCAGCTTGGGCGGAGGAGAGACCCAGTACTTC. It translates to CASSLGGGETQYF.

The chain has TRBV12-5 and TRBJ2-5, with 7 positions matching TRBD2. Germline V gene sequence: CDR1 LGHNT, CDR2 FRNRAP. V gave up 6 bases and J gave up 5 bases; unmatched junction bases: 6. This CDR3 has 13 residues. The CDR3 protein is CASGTLGRETQYF. CDR3 coding DNA: TGTGCTAGTGGAACCCTCGGGAGGGAGACCCAGTACTTC.

This chain uses TRBV19 with TRBJ2-7, with D possibly matching TRBD2 (6 bases). There are 11 residues in the CDR3. The germline gives CDR1 LNHDA, CDR2 SQIVND (reference sequence). Trimming shortened V by 9 bases and J by 3 bases, and 9 bases separated the two germline ends. The CDR3 here is CASSGGYEQYF. CDR3 sequence (DNA): TGTGCCAGCTCCGGGGGCTACGAGCAGTACTTC.

This clone was detected a few times. The J gene is TRBJ1-1, the V gene TRBV30; D is perhaps TRBD1 (5 bases). Germline CDR1 and CDR2: GTSNPN and SVGIG (reference sequence). CDR3 size: 10 residues. V dropped 3 bases and J dropped 10 bases, with 9 bases sitting between them. In nucleotides, the CDR3 is TGTGCCTGGAGACCAGGGACAGCTTTCTTT. It yields the protein CAWRPGTAFF.

The J gene is TRBJ2-5, the V gene TRBV4-2; TRBD1 matches at 7 bases. The CDR3 consists of 15 residues. The V segment lost 4 bases and the J segment 2 bases; nucleotides outside the gene matches: 7. Germline V CDR1 and CDR2: LGHNA, YNFKEQ. The DNA for the CDR3 is TGTGCCAGCAGCCCCCGGGACAGAGATCAAGAGACCCAGTACTTC. Translated: CASSPRDRDQETQYF.

The chain uses TRBV30 and TRBJ2-1, with D maybe TRBD1 (6 bases). Germline V gene lookup returns CDR1 GTSNPN and CDR2 SVGIG (reference sequence). The length of the CDR3 is 14 residues. Trimming took 4 bases from V and 3 from J, leaving 13 bases between them. Written as DNA, the CDR3 is TGTGCCTGGACACCTACAGGGCTCTACAATGAGCAGTTCTTC. Protein sequence: CAWTPTGLYNEQFF.

A few counts support this clone. V usage is TRBV29-1 and J usage is TRBJ2-3; TRBD1 might be the D (6 bases). Between the trimmed V and J ends, which lost 6 bases and 1 base, there was a span of 17 bases. In germline, CDR1 is SQVTM, CDR2 ANQGSEA. This CDR3 is 15 amino acids long. CDR3 sequence: CSVDTGFLGTDTQYF. CDR3 DNA: TGCAGCGTGGACACAGGGTTTTTGGGCACAGATACGCAGTATTTT.

A few counts support this clone. The chain combines TRBV7-8 with TRBJ1-4; 8 positions match TRBD1. Germline V lookup: CDR1 SGHVS, CDR2 FQNEAQ. V gave up 1 base and J gave up 7 bases; unmatched junction bases: 17. The CDR3 has 19 amino acids. The CDR3 DNA reads TGTGCCAGCAGCTTAGGAGGGGGCCCAGGGGGCGTTGGGTTTGAAAAACTGTTTTTT. It encodes CASSLGGGPGGVGFEKLFF. The full variable domain, with the rest looked up from reference TRBV7-8 and TRBJ1-4, is GAGVSQSPRYKVAKRGQDVALRCDPISGHVSLFWYQQALGQGPEFLTYFQNEAQLDKSGLPSDRFFAERPEGSVSTLKIQRTQQEDSAVYLCASSLGGGPGGVGFEKLFFGSGTQLSVL.

This clone was counted once. This rearrangement joins TRBV9 to TRBJ2-1, with 7 bases aligning to TRBD1. The CDR3 has 14 amino acids. Per the germline V gene, CDR1 is SGDLS and CDR2 is YYNGEE. Trimming removed 4 bases from V and 4 bases from J; junction bases left unmatched: 5. CDR3 loop: CASSPRGPYNEQFF. The CDR3 DNA sequence: TGTGCCAGCAGCCCGAGGGGGCCGTACAATGAGCAGTTCTTC.

This clone was seen only once. One end of the junction is discordant with germline, which a read error may explain. V and J are TRBV10-3 and TRBJ1-2; D uncertain. Germline-derived CDR1 and CDR2 are ENHRY and SYGVKD. There are 14 residues in the CDR3. The chain's CDR3 is CAITEGTLYYGYTF. CDR3 nucleotide sequence: TGTGCCATCACTGAGGGTACCCTTTACTATGGCTACACCTTC.